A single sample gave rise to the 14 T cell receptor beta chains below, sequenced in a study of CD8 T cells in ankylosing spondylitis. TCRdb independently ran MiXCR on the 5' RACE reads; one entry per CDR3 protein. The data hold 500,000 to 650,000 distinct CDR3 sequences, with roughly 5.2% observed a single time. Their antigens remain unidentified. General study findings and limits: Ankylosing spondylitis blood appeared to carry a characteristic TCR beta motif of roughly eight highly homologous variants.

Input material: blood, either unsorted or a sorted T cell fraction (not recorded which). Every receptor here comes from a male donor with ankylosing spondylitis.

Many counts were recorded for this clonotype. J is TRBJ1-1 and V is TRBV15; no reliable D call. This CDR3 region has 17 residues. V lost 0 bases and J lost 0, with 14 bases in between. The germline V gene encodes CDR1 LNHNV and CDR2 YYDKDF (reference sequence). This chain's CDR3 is CATSRDLFSALNTEAFF. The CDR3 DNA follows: TGTGCCACCAGCAGAGATTTGTTTTCGGCGCTGAACACTGAAGCTTTCTTT.

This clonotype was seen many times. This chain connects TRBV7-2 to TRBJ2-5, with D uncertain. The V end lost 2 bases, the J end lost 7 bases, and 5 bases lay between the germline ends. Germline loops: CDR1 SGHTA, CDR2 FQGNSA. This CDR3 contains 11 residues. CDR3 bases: TGTGCCAGCAGCTTATTGGTGACCCAGTACTTC. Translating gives CASSLLVTQYF.

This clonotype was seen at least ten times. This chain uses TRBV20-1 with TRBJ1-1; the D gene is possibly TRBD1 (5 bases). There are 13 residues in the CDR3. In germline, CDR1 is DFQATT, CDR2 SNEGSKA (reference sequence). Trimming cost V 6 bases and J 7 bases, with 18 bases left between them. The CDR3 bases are TGCAGTGCAGGGGACCCGAGAAAAGGTGAAGCTTTCTTT. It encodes CSAGDPRKGEAFF.

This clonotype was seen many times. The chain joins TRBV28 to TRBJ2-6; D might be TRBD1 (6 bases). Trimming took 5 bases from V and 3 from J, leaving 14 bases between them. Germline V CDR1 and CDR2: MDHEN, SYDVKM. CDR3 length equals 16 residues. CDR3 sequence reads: CASSPHTGYGANVLTF. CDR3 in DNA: TGTGCCAGCAGTCCCCACACAGGGTATGGGGCCAACGTCCTGACTTTC.

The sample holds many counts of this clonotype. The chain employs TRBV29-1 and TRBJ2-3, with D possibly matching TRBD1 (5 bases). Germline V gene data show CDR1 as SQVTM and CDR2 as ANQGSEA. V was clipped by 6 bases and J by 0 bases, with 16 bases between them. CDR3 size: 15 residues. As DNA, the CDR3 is TGCAGCGTCCGCCCAGGGTCTGGGAGCACAGATACGCAGTATTTT. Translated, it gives CSVRPGSGSTDTQYF.

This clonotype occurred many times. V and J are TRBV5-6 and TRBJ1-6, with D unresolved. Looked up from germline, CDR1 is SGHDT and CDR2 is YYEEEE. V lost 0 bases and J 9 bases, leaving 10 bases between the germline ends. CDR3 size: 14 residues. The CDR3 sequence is CASSLESSTSPLHF. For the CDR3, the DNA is TGTGCCAGCAGCTTGGAATCTTCTACTTCACCCCTCCACTTT.

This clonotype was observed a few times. The CDR3 reads CASRKATVNSPLHF. DNA of the CDR3: TGTGCCAGCAGGAAAGCGACTGTAAATTCACCCCTCCACTTT. The rearrangement joins TRBV7-2 to TRBJ1-6; no firm D call. From germline, CDR1 is SGHTA and CDR2 FQGNSA. The CDR3 sequence is 14 residues long. V was shortened by 6 bases and J by 7 bases, with 13 bases between the two germline ends.

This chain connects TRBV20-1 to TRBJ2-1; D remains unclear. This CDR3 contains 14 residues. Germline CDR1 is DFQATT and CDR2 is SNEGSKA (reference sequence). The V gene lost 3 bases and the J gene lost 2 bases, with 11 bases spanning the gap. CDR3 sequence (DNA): TGCAGTGCTAGTAGGGAATTTGCCTACAATGAGCAGTTCTTC. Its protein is CSASREFAYNEQFF.

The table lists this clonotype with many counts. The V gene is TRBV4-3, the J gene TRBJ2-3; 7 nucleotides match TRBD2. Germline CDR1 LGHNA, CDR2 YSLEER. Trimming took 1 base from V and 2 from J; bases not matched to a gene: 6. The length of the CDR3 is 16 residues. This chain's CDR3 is CASSQGTSRTTDTQYF. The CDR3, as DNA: TGCGCCAGCAGCCAAGGGACTAGTAGGACCACAGATACGCAGTATTTT.

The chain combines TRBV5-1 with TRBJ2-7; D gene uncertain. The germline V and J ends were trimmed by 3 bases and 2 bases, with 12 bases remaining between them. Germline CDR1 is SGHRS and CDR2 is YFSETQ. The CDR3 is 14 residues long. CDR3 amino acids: CASSSTGLPYEQYF. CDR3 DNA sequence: TGCGCCAGCAGCTCCACGGGCCTTCCCTACGAGCAGTACTTC. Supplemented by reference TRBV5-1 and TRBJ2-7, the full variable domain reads KAGVTQTPRYLIKTRGQQVTLSCSPISGHRSVSWYQQTPGQGLQFLFEYFSETQRNKGNFPGRFSGRQFSNSRSEMNVSTLELGDSALYLCASSSTGLPYEQYFGPGTRLTVT.

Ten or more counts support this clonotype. In nucleotides, the CDR3 is TGTGCCAGCACCCCAGGGTGGAAACTGTTTTTT. This translates into CASTPGWKLFF. The rearrangement joins TRBV28 to TRBJ1-4, with D possibly TRBD1 on 5 matching bases. Germline V lookup: CDR1 MDHEN, CDR2 SYDVKM. The CDR3 sequence is 11 residues long. V was clipped by 7 bases and J by 11 bases, with 11 bases between them.

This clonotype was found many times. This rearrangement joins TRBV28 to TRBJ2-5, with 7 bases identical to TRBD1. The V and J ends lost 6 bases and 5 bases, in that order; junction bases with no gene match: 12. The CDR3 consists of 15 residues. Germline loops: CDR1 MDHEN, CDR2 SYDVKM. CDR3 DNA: TGTGCCAGCAGCGACTACTTGACAGGGCAGGAGACCCAGTACTTC. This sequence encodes CASSDYLTGQETQYF.

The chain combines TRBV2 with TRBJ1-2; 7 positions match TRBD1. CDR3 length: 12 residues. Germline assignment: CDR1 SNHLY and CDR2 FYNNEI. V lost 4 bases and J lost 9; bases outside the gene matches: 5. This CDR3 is CASSVGQICYTF. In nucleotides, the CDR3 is TGTGCCAGCAGTGTGGGACAGATATGCTACACCTTC.

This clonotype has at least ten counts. CDR3: CASSPKGLNTGELFF. CDR3 nucleotides: TGTGCCAGCAGCCCCAAGGGCCTGAACACCGGGGAGCTGTTTTTT. This chain joins TRBV5-5 and TRBJ2-2, with D hard to call. The V and J ends lost 4 bases and 1 base respectively, with 11 bases between them. CDR1 SGHKS and CDR2 YYEKEE come from the germline V gene (reference sequence). The CDR3 loop spans 15 amino acids.